These T cell receptor beta chains were read from a single sample in a study of T cell responses to AZD1222 COVID-19 vaccine. Only in-frame clones appear in the TCRdb table, and some are missing; sequencing was by immunoSEQ multiplex PCR. This table has some 150,000 clones, more than 85% appearing once. The specimen was peripheral blood, collected on day 0 of AZD1222 vaccination. All receptors derive from an adult in good health. The CDR3 runs from the conserved cysteine through the conserved F or W. A D gene is named only where the DNA matches it firmly.

CDR3aa: CASSIDRVATNEKLFF
j_gene: TRBJ1-4
d_gene: NA
v_gene: TRBV19

CDR3aa: CALSGVRENSPLHF
j_gene: TRBJ1-6
d_gene: NA
v_gene: TRBV30

CDR3aa: CASSQDLGQPQHF
j_gene: TRBJ1-5
d_gene: NA
v_gene: TRBV4-1

CDR3aa: CASSGQAYTF
j_gene: TRBJ1-2
d_gene: NA
v_gene: TRBV12-3/TRBV12-4

CDR3aa: CASSDWAGNTEAFF
j_gene: TRBJ1-1
d_gene: NA
v_gene: TRBV6-4

CDR3aa: CASNTETEAFF
j_gene: TRBJ1-1
d_gene: NA
v_gene: TRBV19

CDR3aa: CASSLNSASSYNEQFF
j_gene: TRBJ2-1
d_gene: NA
v_gene: TRBV5-1

CDR3aa: CASSLAIGPGGNQPQHF
j_gene: TRBJ1-5
d_gene: NA
v_gene: TRBV7-2

CDR3aa: CASSLAQRAPSYEQYF
j_gene: TRBJ2-7
d_gene: NA
v_gene: TRBV5-1

CDR3aa: CASSPATGGSPSPYEQYF
j_gene: TRBJ2-7
d_gene: TRBD1
v_gene: TRBV5-6

CDR3aa: CASSVSAGANTEAFF
j_gene: TRBJ1-1
d_gene: NA
v_gene: TRBV9

CDR3aa: CASSLDLTGQGNYGYTF
j_gene: TRBJ1-2
d_gene: NA
v_gene: TRBV7-3

CDR3aa: CASSLMGGNEKLFF
j_gene: TRBJ1-4
d_gene: NA
v_gene: TRBV7-9

CDR3aa: CSLFEGTDTQYF
j_gene: TRBJ2-3
d_gene: NA
v_gene: TRBV29-1

CDR3aa: CAWTPRGLGGYTF
j_gene: TRBJ1-2
d_gene: NA
v_gene: TRBV30

CDR3aa: CASSFSAKGDTEAFF
j_gene: TRBJ1-1
d_gene: NA
v_gene: TRBV27

CDR3aa: CASSSAGVNTEAFF
j_gene: TRBJ1-1
d_gene: NA
v_gene: TRBV28

CDR3aa: CASSLELFQPQHF
j_gene: TRBJ1-5
d_gene: NA
v_gene: TRBV7-2

CDR3aa: CASSLTGTAEETQYF
j_gene: TRBJ2-5
d_gene: NA
v_gene: TRBV5-1

CDR3aa: CASSYRQSSYNEQFF
j_gene: TRBJ2-1
d_gene: NA
v_gene: TRBV6-5

CDR3aa: CASRQDSGRGNEQFF
j_gene: TRBJ2-1
d_gene: TRBD2
v_gene: TRBV5-4

CDR3aa: CASSPRSGNEQFF
j_gene: TRBJ2-1
d_gene: NA
v_gene: TRBV18

CDR3aa: CASSSLGAGSNQPQHF
j_gene: TRBJ1-5
d_gene: NA
v_gene: TRBV6-5

CDR3aa: CASTSRSPQETQYF
j_gene: TRBJ2-5
d_gene: NA
v_gene: TRBV6-5

CDR3aa: CASSPIQGNGYEQYF
j_gene: TRBJ2-7
d_gene: NA
v_gene: TRBV18

CDR3aa: CASSWGLGETQYF
j_gene: TRBJ2-5
d_gene: NA
v_gene: TRBV5-6

CDR3aa: CASTSGSGNTIYF
j_gene: TRBJ1-3
d_gene: NA
v_gene: TRBV5-1

CDR3aa: CASSQERTGVNEKLFF
j_gene: TRBJ1-4
d_gene: TRBD1
v_gene: TRBV4-1

CDR3aa: CASSLSGRANTGELFF
j_gene: TRBJ2-2
d_gene: NA
v_gene: TRBV7-2

CDR3aa: CASSGTSGSTDTQYF
j_gene: TRBJ2-3
d_gene: TRBD2
v_gene: TRBV5-1

CDR3aa: CASSVDRSNTEAFF
j_gene: TRBJ1-1
d_gene: NA
v_gene: TRBV9

CDR3aa: CAWSGGDTLSYEQYF
j_gene: TRBJ2-7
d_gene: NA
v_gene: TRBV30

CDR3aa: CASGLVLHRARADTEAFF
j_gene: TRBJ1-1
d_gene: NA
v_gene: TRBV12-5

CDR3aa: CAWSVAGTGSEQYF
j_gene: TRBJ2-7
d_gene: TRBD1
v_gene: TRBV30

CDR3aa: CASSQEWASGRETQYF
j_gene: TRBJ2-5
d_gene: TRBD2
v_gene: TRBV4-1

CDR3aa: CASSWDRAYGYTF
j_gene: TRBJ1-2
d_gene: TRBD1
v_gene: TRBV7-3

CDR3aa: CASSFFLPGGKGRNEQFF
j_gene: TRBJ2-1
d_gene: NA
v_gene: TRBV28

CDR3aa: CASSPMARVGELFF
j_gene: TRBJ2-2
d_gene: NA
v_gene: TRBV9

CDR3aa: CAWSVPGKGSEAFF
j_gene: TRBJ1-1
d_gene: NA
v_gene: TRBV30

CDR3aa: CASSLEMAGYGYTF
j_gene: TRBJ1-2
d_gene: NA
v_gene: TRBV5-6

CDR3aa: CASSTRGRVGYTF
j_gene: TRBJ1-2
d_gene: NA
v_gene: TRBV6-5